This entry is about one T cell receptor (beta chain). The entry originates in a study of blood T cell repertoires in COVID-19. Libraries were prepared by immunoSEQ multiplex PCR; TCRdb keeps only in-frame clonotypes and omits some of them. The repertoire has approximately 230,000 clones, 88% of them found once; the top ten carry more than 1.2%. Per the germline V gene, CDR1 is ENHRY and CDR2 is SYGVKD. CDR3 length equals 13 residues. V lost 8 bases to trimming and J lost 4 bases; unmatched junction nucleotides: 5. Sequenced: peripheral blood. This clonotype was obtained from a man aged 80 or over with acute or convalescent COVID-19. The chain employs TRBV10-3 and TRBJ2-7; 10 nucleotides line up with TRBD2. Here the CDR3 reads CAIYSSGSYEQYF. DNA for the CDR3: TGTGCCATCTATTCTAGCGGGAGTTACGAGCAGTACTTC.